The entry that follows covers one T cell receptor (beta chain) sequence. What it binds is unknown. Per germline, CDR1 SGHDT and CDR2 YYEEEE. This CDR3 spans 15 amino acids. V was cut by 4 bases and J by 7 bases, with 20 bases left in between. The study ran its PCR with 60 Vbeta and 13 Jbeta primers. Profiled with immunoSEQ multiplex PCR; TCRdb holds only in-frame clones, not every one. The profile shows under 150,000 clones, 75% to 85% of them singletons. The sample originates from a study of cytomegalovirus exposure and HLA in healthy donors. Study-wide points: Judged likely to be a sequencing artifact was a cluster of highly shared sequence variants. For presence/absence analyses, sequencing depth was assumed to be roughly uniform across donors. Later analysis demonstrated an association between a missense DCLRE1C variant and TCR beta V- and J-gene trimming. Previously analyzed data showed that most TCR beta V segments were productive at a frequency of about 90% or about 30%.

The chain carries TRBV5-6 and TRBJ1-1, with unresolved D. This sequence originates from a female donor in good health and CMV-seronegative. The sequencing input was PBMCs. The DNA of the CDR3 is TGTGCCAGCAGCCTGCTCGGAGGATTTCATAATGAAGCTTTCTTT. Amino acid sequence: CASSLLGGFHNEAFF.